This T cell receptor beta chain was sequenced during a study of regulatory T cells in long-lasting Graves disease. About the study: The antithyroid drugs taken by newly diagnosed Graves' patients had been used for under 3 months.

Arm-PCR of CDR3 regions and iRepertoire HTBI primers were the basis on which TCR beta libraries were built. TCRdb passed the multiplex PCR reads through MiXCR, listing each CDR3 protein once. The sample carries 400,000 to 650,000 distinct CDR3 sequences, 15% to 20% recorded once. Regarding time point: newly diagnosed GD, antithyroid drugs for less than 3 months. The TCR library was made from RNA that had been extracted from PBMCs in TRIzol. The germline V gene encodes CDR1 LNHNV and CDR2 YYDKDF (reference sequence). This CDR3 region has 16 residues. V lost 4 bases and J lost 1, with 17 bases in between. The sample was also reused in another study, on T cells in Graves' hyperthyroidism and ophthalmopathy. That source notes: HTBI primers drove first-round RT-PCR of the TCR CDR3.

This material consisted of peripheral blood mononuclear cells (PBMCs), taken at new diagnosis, from a patient treated with antithyroid drugs. The sequence was collected from a woman aged 35-65 years with Graves disease. The chain couples TRBV15 to TRBJ2-7; D may match TRBD1 or TRBD2 (6 bases each). CDR3 residues: CATSTPVGGGSYEQYF. CDR3 coding DNA: TGTGCCACCAGCACCCCCGTGGGGGGCGGTTCCTACGAGCAGTACTTC.